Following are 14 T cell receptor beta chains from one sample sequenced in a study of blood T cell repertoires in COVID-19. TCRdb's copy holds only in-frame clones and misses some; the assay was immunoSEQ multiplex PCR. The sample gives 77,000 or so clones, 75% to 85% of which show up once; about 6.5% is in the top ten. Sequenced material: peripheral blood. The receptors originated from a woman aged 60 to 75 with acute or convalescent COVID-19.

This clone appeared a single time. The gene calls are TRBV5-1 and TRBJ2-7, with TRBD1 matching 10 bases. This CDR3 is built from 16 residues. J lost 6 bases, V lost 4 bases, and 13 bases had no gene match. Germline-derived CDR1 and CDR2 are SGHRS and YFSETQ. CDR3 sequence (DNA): TGCGCCAGCAGCACCGCCCCGGGACAGGGGTCGGCCGAGCAGTACTTC. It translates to CASSTAPGQGSAEQYF.

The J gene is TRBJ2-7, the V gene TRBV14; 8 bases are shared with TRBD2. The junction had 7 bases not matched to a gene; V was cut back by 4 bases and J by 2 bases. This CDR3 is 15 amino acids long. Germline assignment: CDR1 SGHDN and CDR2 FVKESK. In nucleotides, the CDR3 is TGTGCCAGCAGCCGAATAGCGGGGTCAGCCTACGAGCAGTACTTC. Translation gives CASSRIAGSAYEQYF.

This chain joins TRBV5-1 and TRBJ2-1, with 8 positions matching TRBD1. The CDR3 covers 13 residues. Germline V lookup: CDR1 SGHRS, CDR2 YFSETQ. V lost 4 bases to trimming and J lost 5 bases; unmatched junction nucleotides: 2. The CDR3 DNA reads TGCGCCAGCAGCGGGACAGGTAACAATGAGCAGTTCTTC. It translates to CASSGTGNNEQFF. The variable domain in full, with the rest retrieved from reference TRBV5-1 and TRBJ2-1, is KAGVTQTPRYLIKTRGQQVTLSCSPISGHRSVSWYQQTPGQGLQFLFEYFSETQRNKGNFPGRFSGRQFSNSRSEMNVSTLELGDSALYLCASSGTGNNEQFFGPGTRLTVL.

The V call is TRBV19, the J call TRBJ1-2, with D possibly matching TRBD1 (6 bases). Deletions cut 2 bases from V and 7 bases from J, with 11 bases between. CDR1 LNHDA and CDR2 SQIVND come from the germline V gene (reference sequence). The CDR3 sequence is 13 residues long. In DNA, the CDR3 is TGTGCCAGTAGTATACAAACAGGGCTTGGCTACACCTTC. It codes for CASSIQTGLGYTF.

The CDR3 spells CASSQTNGQGHEQYF. The DNA for the CDR3 is TGTGCCAGCTCACAAACGAACGGACAGGGCCACGAGCAGTACTTC. The rearrangement uses TRBV18 and TRBJ2-7, with 8 bases fitting TRBD1. V lost 4 bases and J lost 5; bases outside the gene matches: 10. CDR3 length: 15 residues. Germline V gene sequence: CDR1 KGHSH, CDR2 LQKENI.

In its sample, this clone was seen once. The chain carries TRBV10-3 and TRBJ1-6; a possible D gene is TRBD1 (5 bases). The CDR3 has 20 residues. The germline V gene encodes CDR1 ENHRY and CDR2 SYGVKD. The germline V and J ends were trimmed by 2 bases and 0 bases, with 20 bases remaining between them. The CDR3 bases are TGTGCCATCAGTGAGACCCCCCTGACGGGGGGGAGCTCCTATAATTCACCCCTCCACTTT. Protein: CAISETPLTGGSSYNSPLHF.

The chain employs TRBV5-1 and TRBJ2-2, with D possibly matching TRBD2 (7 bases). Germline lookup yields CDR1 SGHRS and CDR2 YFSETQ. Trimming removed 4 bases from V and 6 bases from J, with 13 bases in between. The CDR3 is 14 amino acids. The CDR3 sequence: CASSAGRGAGELFF. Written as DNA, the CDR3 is TGCGCCAGCAGCGCAGGGAGGGGGGCCGGGGAGCTGTTTTTT.

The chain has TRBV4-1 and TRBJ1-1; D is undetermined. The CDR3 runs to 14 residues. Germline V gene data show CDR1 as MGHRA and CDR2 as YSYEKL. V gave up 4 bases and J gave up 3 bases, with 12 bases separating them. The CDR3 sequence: CASSPRAGHTEAFF. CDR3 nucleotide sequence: TGCGCCAGCAGCCCCCGTGCGGGCCACACTGAAGCTTTCTTT.

The chain's CDR3 is CASSTDRGALGVEAFF. CDR3 DNA sequence: TGTGCCAGCAGTACGGACAGGGGCGCCTTAGGGGTTGAAGCTTTCTTT. This chain links TRBV27 with TRBJ1-1; 9 bases map to TRBD1. The CDR3 has 16 residues. V lost 5 bases to trimming and J lost 7 bases; unmatched junction nucleotides: 14. Germline V gene sequence: CDR1 MNHEY, CDR2 SMNVEV (reference sequence).

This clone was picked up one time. In DNA form, the CDR3 reads TGTGCCAGCAGCCCTATCCGGGGACAGACAAACAATGAGCAGTTCTTC. It is translated as CASSPIRGQTNNEQFF. J is TRBJ2-1 and V is TRBV11-2, with TRBD1 matching 7 bases. Losses at the gene ends were 5 bases for V and 5 bases for J; bases not matched to a gene: 12. CDR1 is SGHAT, CDR2 FQNNGV, per germline. CDR3 size: 16 residues.

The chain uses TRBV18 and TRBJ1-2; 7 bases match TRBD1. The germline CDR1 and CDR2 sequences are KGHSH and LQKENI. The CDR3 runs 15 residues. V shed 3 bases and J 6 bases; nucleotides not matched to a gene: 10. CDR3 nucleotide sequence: TGTGCCAGCTCACCCGGGACAGCGGATGGGGATGGCTACACCTTC. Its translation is CASSPGTADGDGYTF.

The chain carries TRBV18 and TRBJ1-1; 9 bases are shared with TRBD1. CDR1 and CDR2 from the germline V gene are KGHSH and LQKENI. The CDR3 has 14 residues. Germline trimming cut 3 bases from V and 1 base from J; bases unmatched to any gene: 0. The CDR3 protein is CASSPGQGNTEAFF. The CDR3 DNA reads TGTGCCAGCTCACCGGGACAGGGGAACACTGAAGCTTTCTTT.

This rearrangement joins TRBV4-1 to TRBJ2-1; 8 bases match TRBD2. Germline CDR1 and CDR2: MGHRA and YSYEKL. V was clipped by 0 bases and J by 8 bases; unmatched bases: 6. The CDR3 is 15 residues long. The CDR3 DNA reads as TGCGCCAGCAGCCAAGATAGACGGGGGGGCGATGAGCAGTTCTTC. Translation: CASSQDRRGGDEQFF.

The CDR3 DNA follows: TGCAGCGCCCCCCAGGGCATGAACACTGAAGCTTTCTTT. Protein sequence: CSAPQGMNTEAFF. The rearrangement links TRBV29-1 to TRBJ1-1; D perhaps matches TRBD1 (5 bases). The germline gives CDR1 SQVTM, CDR2 ANQGSEA. V was shortened by 7 bases and J by 0 bases, with 12 bases between the two germline ends. The CDR3 spans 13 residues.